This T cell receptor (beta chain) is drawn from a study of cytomegalovirus exposure and HLA in healthy donors. The PCR contained 60 Vbeta and 13 Jbeta primers. Sequenced by immunoSEQ multiplex PCR; TCRdb stores in-frame clones only, minus some. The data contain roughly 100,000 clones, about 60% of them seen just once; the ten biggest clones take up around 5%. The sample comprised PBMCs. The receptor comes from a human donor in good health.

The CDR3 here is CASTLSSGSHNEQFF. The CDR3 DNA reads TGTGCCAGCACTTTAAGTAGCGGGAGTCATAATGAGCAGTTCTTC. The V and J genes are TRBV6-1 and TRBJ2-1; 9 bases are shared with TRBD2. With 7 bases clipped from V and 7 bases from J, the junction kept 11 bases outside the gene matches. This CDR3 region has 15 residues. Germline V gene lookup returns CDR1 MNHNS and CDR2 SASEGT.